A single sample is the source of the 8 T cell receptor beta chains below, sequenced in a study of T cell responses to AZD1222 COVID-19 vaccine. TCRdb's copy holds only in-frame clones and misses some; the assay was immunoSEQ multiplex PCR. The sample records more than 95,000 clones, around nine tenths being singletons. Sequenced here: peripheral blood, sampled 28 days after the second dose of the MenACWY control vaccine. The receptors stem from an adult who received the MenACWY meningococcal vaccine as a control.

The chain combines TRBV18 with TRBJ1-2; 7 nucleotides align to TRBD1. After removal of 2 bases from V and 8 bases from J, the junction contained 5 bases not matched to a gene. The CDR3 has 13 amino acids. Germline V lookup: CDR1 KGHSH, CDR2 LQKENI. The CDR3 sequence: CASSPDRQGGYTF. In DNA, the CDR3 is TGTGCCAGCTCACCAGACAGACAGGGAGGCTACACCTTC.

The V call is TRBV18, the J call TRBJ2-1; TRBD1 is a possible D gene (6 bases). The CDR3 loop spans 15 amino acids. CDR1 is KGHSH, CDR2 LQKENI, per germline. Trimming left V 2 bases short and J 0 bases short, with 8 bases between. The CDR3 DNA is TGTGCCAGCTCACCAGGGGACACCTCCTACAATGAGCAGTTCTTC. Amino acids: CASSPGDTSYNEQFF.

This clone was seen a handful of times. This chain joins TRBV6-5 and TRBJ1-6; 12 nucleotides line up with TRBD1. There are 15 residues in the CDR3. From germline, CDR1 is MNHEY and CDR2 SVGAGI. J was trimmed by 10 bases and V by 7 bases; bases with no gene match: 8. CDR3 sequence reads: CASTAGGTGGSPLHF. The CDR3 DNA reads TGTGCCAGCACTGCCGGTGGGACAGGGGGCTCACCCCTCCACTTT.

V is TRBV28 and J is TRBJ1-1, with D maybe TRBD1 (6 bases). CDR1 and CDR2 (germline): MDHEN, SYDVKM. V gave up 10 bases and J gave up 1 base, with 19 bases separating them. The CDR3 totals 15 residues. This CDR3 reads CATNGGAGGNTEAFF. The CDR3, as DNA: TGTGCCACCAACGGGGGGGCCGGGGGGAACACTGAAGCTTTCTTT.

The rearrangement uses TRBV6-2 or TRBV6-3 and TRBJ1-2, with a weak D call TRBD1 (5 bases). V shed 4 bases and J shed 8 bases, with 14 bases lying between them. From germline, CDR1 is MNHEY and CDR2 SVGEGT. This CDR3 is 13 amino acids long. CDR3 in amino acids: CASSSIRVAGYTF. The CDR3 DNA is TGTGCCAGCAGTTCGATCAGGGTGGCCGGCTACACCTTC.

The chain employs TRBV6-2 or TRBV6-3 and TRBJ1-5; D call uncertain. Germline values: CDR1 MNHEY, CDR2 SVGEGT. V was pared by 2 bases and J by 1 base, with 15 bases between. This CDR3 comprises 17 residues. The CDR3 loop is CASSYSQTRGSNQPQHF. CDR3 bases: TGTGCCAGCAGTTACAGTCAGACTCGAGGGAGCAATCAGCCCCAGCATTTT.

In the case of this clone: The junction differs from germline at one of its ends, possibly a read error. The chain joins TRBV24-1 to TRBJ1-2; D possibly corresponds to TRBD1 (6 bases). Germline CDR1 is KGHDR and CDR2 is SFDVKD. This CDR3 has 14 residues. This CDR3 is CATSDPAGEDGYTF. CDR3 coding DNA: TGTGCCACGAGTGATCCGGCAGGGGAGGATGGCTACACCTTC.

This chain links TRBV9 with TRBJ1-2; 7 nucleotides line up with TRBD1. Germline V gene lookup returns CDR1 SGDLS and CDR2 YYNGEE. V dropped 3 bases and J dropped 6; count of bases not matched to a gene: 5. CDR3 length: 13 amino acids. CDR3 sequence reads: CASSAYTGDGYTF. The CDR3, as DNA: TGTGCCAGCAGCGCCTACACAGGGGATGGCTACACCTTC.